These 31 T cell receptor beta chains originate from one sample sequenced in a study of OX40 agonist ivuxolimab in advanced cancers. Only in-frame clones appear in the TCRdb table, and some are missing; sequencing was by immunoSEQ multiplex PCR. The table includes 95,000 to 100,000 clones, roughly 80% detected once. Sequencing was performed on CD4+ or CD8+ T cells sorted from blood, taken in a trial of the OX40 agonist ivuxolimab. The receptors shown here come from an adult with an advanced solid tumor such as melanoma, head and neck, liver or kidney cancer.

Written as DNA, the CDR3 is TGCAGCGTTGCTGGACAGATAAACACTGAAGCTTTCTTT. It translates to CSVAGQINTEAFF. This chain joins TRBV29-1 and TRBJ1-1, with D possibly TRBD1 on 6 matching bases. The CDR3 sequence is 13 residues long. Trimming shortened V by 4 bases and J by 2 bases, and 11 bases separated the two germline ends. Germline CDR1 and CDR2: SQVTM and ANQGSEA.

This clone was detected once. The chain employs TRBV7-2 and TRBJ2-7; no reliable D call. The CDR3 has 14 residues. Trimming stripped 2 bases from V and 2 bases from J, with 10 bases between. The germline V gene encodes CDR1 SGHTA and CDR2 FQGNSA. The chain's CDR3 is CASSLRAETYEQYF. Written as DNA, the CDR3 is TGTGCCAGCAGCTTACGGGCAGAGACCTACGAGCAGTACTTC.

The chain carries TRBV7-3 and TRBJ2-6, with D hard to call. V was pared by 5 bases and J by 4 bases, with 12 bases between. This CDR3 has 15 amino acids. Germline values: CDR1 SGHTA, CDR2 FQGTGA. CDR3 region: CASSPVMNGANVLTF. The CDR3 DNA is TGTGCCAGCAGCCCCGTGATGAACGGGGCCAACGTCCTGACTTTC.

This clone showed up just once. V gene TRBV7-3 combines with J gene TRBJ2-1, with 8 bases fitting TRBD1. Per the germline V gene, CDR1 is SGHTA and CDR2 is FQGTGA. There are 14 residues in the CDR3. Germline trimming cut 5 bases from V and 5 bases from J; bases unmatched to any gene: 5. The DNA for the CDR3 is TGTGCCAGCAGCCCCAAGACAGGGGACAATGAGCAGTTCTTC. It specifies CASSPKTGDNEQFF.

This clone has just a few counts. V usage is TRBV5-1 and J usage is TRBJ2-7; tentatively, D is TRBD2 (6 bases). V lost 1 base and J lost 0, with 11 bases in between. The germline V gene encodes CDR1 SGHRS and CDR2 YFSETQ. CDR3 length: 15 residues. CDR3 region: CASSLTGTPSYEQYF. The DNA of the CDR3 is TGCGCCAGCAGCTTGACTGGGACTCCCTCCTACGAGCAGTACTTC.

The V call is TRBV6-6, the J call TRBJ2-3; D gene uncertain. The CDR3 runs 15 residues. Germline-derived CDR1 and CDR2 are MNHNY and SVGAGI (reference sequence). The V end was cut by 0 bases, the J end by 2 bases, with 9 bases between. The CDR3 here is CASSYSRQNTDTQYF. CDR3 coding DNA: TGTGCCAGCAGTTACTCGAGGCAGAACACAGATACGCAGTATTTT.

This chain connects TRBV4-1 to TRBJ2-7; D might be TRBD1 or TRBD2, each matching 5 bases. In germline, CDR1 is MGHRA, CDR2 YSYEKL. The CDR3 has 14 amino acids. The V end was cut by 6 bases, the J end by 3 bases, with 15 bases between. The DNA for the CDR3 is TGCGCCAGCAGTCGGAAGAGGGACGACTACGAGCAGTACTTC. The encoded protein is CASSRKRDDYEQYF.

Comment on this clone: At the DNA level, this CDR3 is encoded by other sequences in the same sample as well. The V call is TRBV28, the J call TRBJ1-5, with TRBD1 matching over 7 bases. With V trimmed by 6 bases and J by 6 bases, 8 bases remained unmatched. The CDR3 consists of 14 residues. CDR1 is MDHEN, CDR2 SYDVKM, per germline. Here the CDR3 DNA reads TGTGCCAGCAGCGGAAACAGGGGAAGTCAGCCCCAGCATTTT. Translation: CASSGNRGSQPQHF. The full variable domain, completed using reference TRBV28 and TRBJ1-5, is DVKVTQSSRYLVKRTGEKVFLECVQDMDHENMFWYRQDPGLGLRLIYFSYDVKMKEKGDIPEGYSVSREKKERFSLILESASTNQTSMYLCASSGNRGSQPQHFGDGTRLSIL.

The chain combines TRBV11-2 with TRBJ1-2, with D unclear. The CDR3 consists of 14 residues. The ends were cut back, 1 base at V and 8 bases at J, with 14 bases in the middle. CDR1 and CDR2 from the germline V gene are SGHAT and FQNNGV. The CDR3 sequence: CASSLGVAGFGYTF. The CDR3 nucleotides read TGTGCCAGCAGCTTAGGGGTAGCCGGTTTCGGCTACACCTTC.

The J gene is TRBJ1-2, the V gene TRBV18; tentative D call: TRBD1 (5 bases). V was pared by 3 bases and J by 3 bases, with 20 bases between. Germline values: CDR1 KGHSH, CDR2 LQKENI. This CDR3 is built from 17 residues. CDR3 sequence reads: CASSPIARGSSDYGYTF. CDR3 nucleotides: TGTGCCAGCTCACCCATTGCGCGGGGCTCCTCGGACTATGGCTACACCTTC.

This chain joins TRBV28 and TRBJ2-7; D is uncertain. V lost 8 bases to trimming and J lost 3 bases, with 8 bases between them. This CDR3 has 11 residues. In germline, CDR1 is MDHEN, CDR2 SYDVKM. CDR3 residues: CASSQIYEQYF. The CDR3, as DNA: TGTGCCAGCTCACAGATCTACGAGCAGTACTTC.

The chain joins TRBV7-3 to TRBJ2-1; D unclear. V lost 5 bases, J lost 9 bases, and 11 bases lay in between. This CDR3 has 12 amino acids. Germline-derived CDR1 and CDR2 are SGHTA and FQGTGA. Written as DNA, the CDR3 is TGTGCCAGCAGCCAAGGATGGGGTGAGCAGTTCTTC. This sequence encodes CASSQGWGEQFF.

This CDR3 reads CASSLVPNTEAFF. CDR3 nucleotide sequence: TGTGCCAGCAGCTTAGTTCCGAACACTGAAGCTTTCTTT. The V and J genes are TRBV7-8 and TRBJ1-1, with D unresolved. The germline gives CDR1 SGHVS, CDR2 FQNEAQ. The V and J ends lost 1 base and 1 base respectively, with 4 bases between them. This CDR3 contains 13 residues.

V is TRBV4-3 and J is TRBJ1-3, with 12 bases identical to TRBD1. With 1 base clipped from V and 5 bases from J, the junction kept 6 bases outside the gene matches. The germline V gene encodes CDR1 LGHNA and CDR2 YSLEER. The CDR3 covers 17 residues. The chain's CDR3 is CASSQAGTGGGRNTIYF. CDR3 DNA sequence: TGCGCCAGCAGCCAAGCCGGGACAGGGGGCGGTCGAAACACCATATATTTT.

The DNA of the CDR3 is TGTGCCAGCAGCGAGAGTGCGGGACCCCTCTACGAGCAGTACTTC. It is translated as CASSESAGPLYEQYF. The chain uses TRBV7-9 and TRBJ2-7, with D perhaps matching TRBD2 (6 bases). The germline CDR1 and CDR2 sequences are SEHNR and FQNEAQ (reference sequence). The V end lost 5 bases, the J end lost 3 bases, and 17 bases lay between the germline ends. This CDR3 region has 15 residues.

This CDR3 reads CASRRDLKTDTQYF. In nucleotides, the CDR3 is TGTGCCAGCAGAAGGGACCTAAAAACAGATACGCAGTATTTT. V and J are TRBV28 and TRBJ2-3, with D possibly called TRBD1 or TRBD2 (5 bases each). Trimming removed 6 bases from V and 3 bases from J, with 13 bases in between. Looked up from germline, CDR1 is MDHEN and CDR2 is SYDVKM. There are 14 residues in the CDR3.

Of note for this clone: This specimen includes other DNA sequences encoding the same CDR3. The J gene is TRBJ2-7, the V gene TRBV6-1, with 7 bases that match TRBD2. The CDR3 runs to 14 residues. V trimming: 0 bases; J trimming: 3 bases; junction bases outside the gene matches: 2. Germline V CDR1 and CDR2: MNHNS, SASEGT. The CDR3 reads CASSEAGGDYEQYF. The CDR3 bases are TGTGCCAGCAGTGAAGCGGGAGGGGACTACGAGCAGTACTTC.

V and J are TRBV6-1 and TRBJ2-5; 9 bases align to TRBD1. The CDR3 covers 14 residues. Germline V gives CDR1 MNHNS, CDR2 SASEGT. J lost 4 bases, V lost 7 bases, and 7 bases had no gene match. CDR3 in DNA: TGTGCCAGCATGCCCGTGGGACAGGGAGAGACCCAGTACTTC. This gives the protein CASMPVGQGETQYF.

The V call is TRBV6-1, the J call TRBJ1-6, with D tentatively TRBD1 (5 bases). Per the germline V gene, CDR1 is MNHNS and CDR2 is SASEGT. The CDR3 has 13 amino acids. Trimming left V 8 bases short and J 6 bases short, with 11 bases between. The CDR3 DNA follows: TGTGCCAGCGGGGCCGGGGGTAATTCACCCCTCCACTTT. It translates to CASGAGGNSPLHF.

The genes are TRBV6-1 and TRBJ1-6, with TRBD1 identical over 10 bases. In germline, CDR1 is MNHNS, CDR2 SASEGT. The CDR3 consists of 15 residues. V lost 5 bases and J lost 10; bases outside the gene matches: 8. Written as DNA, the CDR3 is TGTGCCAGCAGTTCCCGCGACAGGGGGCTCTCACCCCTCCACTTT. Its protein product is CASSSRDRGLSPLHF.

In its sample, this clone was seen a few times. The chain joins TRBV4-3 to TRBJ1-2, with D hard to call. Germline V lookup: CDR1 LGHNA, CDR2 YSLEER. This CDR3 region has 16 residues. The germline V and J ends were trimmed by 0 bases and 3 bases, with 14 bases remaining between them. The CDR3 bases are TGCGCCAGCAGCCAAGATGGCGGCGGAACGCACTATGGCTACACCTTC. Protein product: CASSQDGGGTHYGYTF.

The sample holds a few counts of this clone. The chain couples TRBV7-2 to TRBJ1-4; possibly TRBD1 for D (6 bases). Per germline, CDR1 SGHTA and CDR2 FQGNSA. The V end was cut by 5 bases, the J end by 4 bases, with 14 bases between. CDR3 length: 15 amino acids. Written as DNA, the CDR3 is TGTGCCAGCAGCAAAATGACAGGTGGTAATGAAAAACTGTTTTTT. Its protein is CASSKMTGGNEKLFF.

The chain joins TRBV7-3 to TRBJ2-7, with a weak D call TRBD1 (6 bases). V was clipped by 2 bases and J by 3 bases, with 11 bases between them. The CDR3 has 14 amino acids. Germline CDR1 is SGHTA and CDR2 is FQGTGA. The CDR3 nucleotides read TGTGCCAGCAGCTTATACGCAGGGGTCTACGAGCAGTACTTC. Amino acid sequence: CASSLYAGVYEQYF.

V and J are TRBV5-6 and TRBJ2-7; tentative D call: TRBD2 (7 bases). From germline, CDR1 is SGHDT and CDR2 YYEEEE. This CDR3 has 15 amino acids. V was trimmed by 2 bases and J by 4 bases, leaving 16 bases between them. CDR3 coding DNA: TGTGCCAGCAGCTTTCGGGGGGCAGGGATTTACGAGCAGTACTTC. It encodes CASSFRGAGIYEQYF.

This clone was recorded only once. This chain connects TRBV19 to TRBJ2-7; D possibly corresponds to TRBD1 (5 bases). The V and J ends lost 3 bases and 4 bases respectively, with 7 bases between them. CDR1 is LNHDA and CDR2 is SQIVND in the germline V gene (reference sequence). CDR3 length equals 12 residues. The CDR3 is CASSIQGYEQYF. The CDR3 DNA follows: TGTGCCAGTAGTATTCAGGGTTACGAGCAGTACTTC.

The rearrangement links TRBV15 to TRBJ1-1, with TRBD1 identical over 10 bases. The V gene's germline CDR1 is LNHNV and CDR2 YYDKDF (reference sequence). There are 16 residues in the CDR3. V lost 1 base and J lost 6; bases outside the gene matches: 8. The CDR3 loop reads CATSRGGDRGRSEAFF. The CDR3 nucleotides read TGTGCCACCAGCAGAGGGGGGGACAGGGGTAGGTCTGAAGCTTTCTTT.

This chain links TRBV28 with TRBJ2-1, with a possible D match to TRBD2 (7 bases). This CDR3 has 16 amino acids. Germline CDR1 MDHEN, CDR2 SYDVKM. The V and J ends lost 6 bases and 5 bases respectively, with 20 bases between them. CDR3 amino acids: CASSPAGAGTDNEQFF. The CDR3 DNA follows: TGTGCCAGCAGCCCCGCGGGGGCGGGGACCGACAATGAGCAGTTCTTC.

This clone has just a few counts. The rearrangement links TRBV28 to TRBJ2-7; D is perhaps TRBD1 or TRBD2 (6 bases each). The V end was cut by 6 bases, the J end by 6 bases, with 9 bases between. Germline CDR1 reads MDHEN; CDR2 reads SYDVKM. The CDR3 is 11 residues long. The CDR3 region has the DNA TGTGCCAGCAGGGGGGGCATCGAGCAGTACTTC. It specifies CASRGGIEQYF. Together with reference TRBV28 and TRBJ2-7, the CDR3 gives the full variable domain: DVKVTQSSRYLVKRTGEKVFLECVQDMDHENMFWYRQDPGLGLRLIYFSYDVKMKEKGDIPEGYSVSREKKERFSLILESASTNQTSMYLCASRGGIEQYFGPGTRLTVT.

This clone was seen only once. The rearrangement links TRBV2 to TRBJ2-5; 8 nucleotides align to TRBD2. V dropped 4 bases and J dropped 5; count of bases not matched to a gene: 9. The CDR3 loop spans 15 amino acids. CDR1 SNHLY and CDR2 FYNNEI come from the germline V gene. CDR3 loop: CASSVSGSPPETQYF. The DNA for the CDR3 is TGTGCCAGCAGTGTCAGCGGGAGCCCTCCCGAGACCCAGTACTTC.

On this clone itself: Germline is not matched at one junction end, which may reflect a read error. The sample holds other DNA sequences that translate to the same CDR3. The J gene is TRBJ2-2, the V gene TRBV7-7, with TRBD1 identical over 9 bases. This CDR3 has 17 amino acids. Germline lookup yields CDR1 SSHAT and CDR2 FNYEAQ (reference sequence). DNA of the CDR3: TGTGCCAGTAGCTACGGACAGGGGAATGGGAACACCGGGGAGCTGTTTTTT. Protein sequence: CASSYGQGNGNTGELFF. Looking up the rest from reference TRBV7-7 and TRBJ2-2 gives the full variable domain: GAGVSQSPRYKVTKRGQDVTLRCDPISSHATLYWYQQALGQGPEFLTYFNYEAQPDKSGLPSDRFSAERPEGSISTLTIQRTEQRDSAMYRCASSYGQGNGNTGELFFGEGSRLTVL.

This clone appeared a single time. This chain joins TRBV5-1 and TRBJ2-3, with 11 positions matching TRBD2. The CDR3 length is 17 residues. The germline V gene encodes CDR1 SGHRS and CDR2 YFSETQ. The V and J ends lost 5 bases and 2 bases, in that order; junction bases with no gene match: 10. The CDR3 DNA reads as TGCGCCAGCAGTTCCCGACTAGCGGGGCCCCTCACAGATACGCAGTATTTT. It is translated as CASSSRLAGPLTDTQYF.